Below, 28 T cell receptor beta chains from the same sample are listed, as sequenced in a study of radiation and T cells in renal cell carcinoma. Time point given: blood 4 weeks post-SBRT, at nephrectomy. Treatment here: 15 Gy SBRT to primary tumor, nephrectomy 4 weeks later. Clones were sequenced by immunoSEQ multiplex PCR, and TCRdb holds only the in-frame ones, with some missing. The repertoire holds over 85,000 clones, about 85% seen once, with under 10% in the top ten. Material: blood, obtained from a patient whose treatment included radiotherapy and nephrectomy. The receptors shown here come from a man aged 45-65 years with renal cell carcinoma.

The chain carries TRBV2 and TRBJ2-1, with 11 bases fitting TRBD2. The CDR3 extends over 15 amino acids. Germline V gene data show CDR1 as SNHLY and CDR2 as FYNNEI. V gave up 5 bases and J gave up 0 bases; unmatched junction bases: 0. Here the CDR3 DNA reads TGTGCCAGCAGTACTAGCGGGAGCTCCTACAATGAGCAGTTCTTC. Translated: CASSTSGSSYNEQFF.

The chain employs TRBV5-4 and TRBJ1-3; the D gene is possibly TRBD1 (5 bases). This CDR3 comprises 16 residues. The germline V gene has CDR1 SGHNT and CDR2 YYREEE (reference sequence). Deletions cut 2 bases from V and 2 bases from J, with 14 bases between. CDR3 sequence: CASSFGGGSAGNTIYF. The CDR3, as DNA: TGTGCCAGCAGCTTTGGTGGGGGAAGCGCTGGAAACACCATATATTTT.

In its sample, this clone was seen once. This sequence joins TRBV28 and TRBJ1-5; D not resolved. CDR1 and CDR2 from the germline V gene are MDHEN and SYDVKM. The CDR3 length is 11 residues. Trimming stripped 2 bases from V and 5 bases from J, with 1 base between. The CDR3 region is CASSLHQPQHF. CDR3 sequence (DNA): TGTGCCAGCAGTTTACATCAGCCCCAGCATTTT.

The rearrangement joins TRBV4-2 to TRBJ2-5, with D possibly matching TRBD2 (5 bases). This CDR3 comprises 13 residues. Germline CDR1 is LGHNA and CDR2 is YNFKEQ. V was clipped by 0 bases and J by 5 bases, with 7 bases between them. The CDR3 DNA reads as TGTGCCAGCAGCCAAGATACGGGGGAGACCCAGTACTTC. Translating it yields CASSQDTGETQYF.

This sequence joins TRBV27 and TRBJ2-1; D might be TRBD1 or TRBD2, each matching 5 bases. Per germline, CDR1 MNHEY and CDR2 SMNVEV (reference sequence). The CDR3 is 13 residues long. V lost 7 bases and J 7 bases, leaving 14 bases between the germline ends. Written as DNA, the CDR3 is TGTGCCAGCATGAGGGGAAACGGGAATGAGCAGTTCTTC. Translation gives CASMRGNGNEQFF.

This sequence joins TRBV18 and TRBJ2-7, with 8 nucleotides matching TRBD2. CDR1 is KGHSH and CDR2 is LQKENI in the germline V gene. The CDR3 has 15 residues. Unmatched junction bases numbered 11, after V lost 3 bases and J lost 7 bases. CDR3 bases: TGTGCCAGCTCACCGGGCCAGCGGGAGTCGGGTGAGCAGTACTTC. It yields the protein CASSPGQRESGEQYF.

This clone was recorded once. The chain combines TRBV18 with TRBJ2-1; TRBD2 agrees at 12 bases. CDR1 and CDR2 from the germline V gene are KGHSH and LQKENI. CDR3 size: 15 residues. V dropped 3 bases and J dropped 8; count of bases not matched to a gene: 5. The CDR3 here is CASSPGTSGWDEQFF. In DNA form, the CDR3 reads TGTGCCAGCTCACCTGGGACTAGCGGGTGGGATGAGCAGTTCTTC.

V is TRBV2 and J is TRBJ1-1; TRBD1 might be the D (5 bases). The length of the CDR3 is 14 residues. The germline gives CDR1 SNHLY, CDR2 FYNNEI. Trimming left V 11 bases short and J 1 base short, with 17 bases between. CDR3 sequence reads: CAAGRGGENTEAFF. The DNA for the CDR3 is TGTGCCGCAGGGCGGGGGGGAGAGAACACTGAAGCTTTCTTT.

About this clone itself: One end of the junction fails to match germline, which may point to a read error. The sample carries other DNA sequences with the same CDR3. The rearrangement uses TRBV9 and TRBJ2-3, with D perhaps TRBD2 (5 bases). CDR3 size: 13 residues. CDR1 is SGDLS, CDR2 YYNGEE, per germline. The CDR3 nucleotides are TGTGCCAGTAGCGTAGAGAAGGCAGATACGCAGTATTTT. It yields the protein CASSVEKADTQYF.

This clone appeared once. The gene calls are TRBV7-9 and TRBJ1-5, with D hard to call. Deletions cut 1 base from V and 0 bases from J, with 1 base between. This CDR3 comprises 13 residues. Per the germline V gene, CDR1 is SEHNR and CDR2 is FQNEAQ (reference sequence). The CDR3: CASSLDSNQPQHF. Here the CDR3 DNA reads TGTGCCAGCAGCTTAGATAGCAATCAGCCCCAGCATTTT.

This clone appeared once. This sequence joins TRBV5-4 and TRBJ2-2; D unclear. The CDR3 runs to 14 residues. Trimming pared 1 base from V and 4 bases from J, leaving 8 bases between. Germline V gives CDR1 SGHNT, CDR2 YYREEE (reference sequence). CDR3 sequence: CASSLRSGTGELFF. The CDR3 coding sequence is TGTGCCAGCAGCTTGCGTTCGGGCACCGGGGAGCTGTTTTTT.

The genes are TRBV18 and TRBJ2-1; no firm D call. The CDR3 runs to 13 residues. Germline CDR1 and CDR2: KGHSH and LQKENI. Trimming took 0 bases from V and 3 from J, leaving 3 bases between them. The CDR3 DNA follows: TGTGCCAGCTCACCACCGGGCTACAATGAGCAGTTCTTC. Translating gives CASSPPGYNEQFF.

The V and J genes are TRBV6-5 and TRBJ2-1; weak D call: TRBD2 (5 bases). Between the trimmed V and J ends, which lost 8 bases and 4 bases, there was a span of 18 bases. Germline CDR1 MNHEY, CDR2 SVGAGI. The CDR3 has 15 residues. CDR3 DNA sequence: TGTGCCAGCGGCCTAGCCAACACTCCATACAATGAGCAGTTCTTC. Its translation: CASGLANTPYNEQFF.

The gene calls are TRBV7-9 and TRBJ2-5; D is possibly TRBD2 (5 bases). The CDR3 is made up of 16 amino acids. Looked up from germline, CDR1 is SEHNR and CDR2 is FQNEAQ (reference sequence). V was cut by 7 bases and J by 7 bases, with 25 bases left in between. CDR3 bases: TGTGCCAGCAACAAGGACTCGCCTCATCGTGGTGGGACCCAGTACTTC. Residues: CASNKDSPHRGGTQYF.

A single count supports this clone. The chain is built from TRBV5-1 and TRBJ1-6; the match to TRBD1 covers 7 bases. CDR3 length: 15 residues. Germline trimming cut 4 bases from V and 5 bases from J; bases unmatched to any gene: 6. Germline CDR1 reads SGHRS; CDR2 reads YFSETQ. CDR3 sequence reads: CASSGFQGDNSPLHF. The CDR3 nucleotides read TGCGCCAGCAGCGGGTTCCAGGGGGATAATTCACCCCTCCACTTT.

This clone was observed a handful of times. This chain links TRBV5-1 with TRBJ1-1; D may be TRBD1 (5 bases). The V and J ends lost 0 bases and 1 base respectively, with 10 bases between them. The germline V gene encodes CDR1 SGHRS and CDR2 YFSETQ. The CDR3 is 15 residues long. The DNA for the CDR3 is TGCGCCAGCAGCTTGGGGGCAGGGCCGAACACTGAAGCTTTCTTT. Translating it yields CASSLGAGPNTEAFF.

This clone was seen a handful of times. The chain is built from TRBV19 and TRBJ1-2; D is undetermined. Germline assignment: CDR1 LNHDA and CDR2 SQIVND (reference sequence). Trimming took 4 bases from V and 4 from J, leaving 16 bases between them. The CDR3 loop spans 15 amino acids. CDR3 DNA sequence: TGTGCCAGTAGTACCACAGTGGGAGTATCCTATGGCTACACCTTC. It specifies CASSTTVGVSYGYTF.

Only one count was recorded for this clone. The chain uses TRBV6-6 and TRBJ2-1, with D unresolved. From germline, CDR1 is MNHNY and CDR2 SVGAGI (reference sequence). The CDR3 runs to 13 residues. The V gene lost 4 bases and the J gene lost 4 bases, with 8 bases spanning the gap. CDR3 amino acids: CASSSMKYNEQFF. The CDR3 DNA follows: TGTGCCAGCAGTTCGATGAAATACAATGAGCAGTTCTTC.

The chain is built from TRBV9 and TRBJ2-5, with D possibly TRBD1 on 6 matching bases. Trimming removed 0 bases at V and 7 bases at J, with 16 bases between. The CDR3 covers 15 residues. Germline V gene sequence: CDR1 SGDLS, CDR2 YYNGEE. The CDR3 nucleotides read TGTGCCAGCAGCGTAGAGGCTCCAGGGGTAGGGACCCAGTACTTC. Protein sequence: CASSVEAPGVGTQYF.

As DNA, the CDR3 is TGCGCCAGCAGCCAAGCAGGGGCTAGCTCTGGAAACACCATATATTTT. Translated: CASSQAGASSGNTIYF. This chain connects TRBV4-1 to TRBJ1-3, with a weak D call TRBD1 (6 bases). Per the germline V gene, CDR1 is MGHRA and CDR2 is YSYEKL. Trimming stripped 1 base from V and 0 bases from J, with 10 bases between. The CDR3 sequence is 16 residues long.

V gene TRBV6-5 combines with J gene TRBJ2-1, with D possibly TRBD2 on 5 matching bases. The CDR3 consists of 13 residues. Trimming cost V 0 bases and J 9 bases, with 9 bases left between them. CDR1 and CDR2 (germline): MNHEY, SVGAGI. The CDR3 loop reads CASSYSGDVEQFF. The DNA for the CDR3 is TGTGCCAGCAGTTACTCGGGAGACGTTGAGCAGTTCTTC.

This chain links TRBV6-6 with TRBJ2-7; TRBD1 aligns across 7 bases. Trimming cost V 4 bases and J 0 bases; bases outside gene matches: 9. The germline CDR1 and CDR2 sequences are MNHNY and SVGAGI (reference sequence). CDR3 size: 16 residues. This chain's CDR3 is CASSFDPGQNSYEQYF. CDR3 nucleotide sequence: TGTGCCAGCAGTTTCGATCCGGGACAGAACTCCTACGAGCAGTACTTC.

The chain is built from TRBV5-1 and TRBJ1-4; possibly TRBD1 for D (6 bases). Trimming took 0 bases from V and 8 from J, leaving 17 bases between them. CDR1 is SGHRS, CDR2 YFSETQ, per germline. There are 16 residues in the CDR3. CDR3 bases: TGCGCCAGCAGCTTGGGGATGGGGGGCGCTGAGGAAAAACTGTTTTTT. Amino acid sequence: CASSLGMGGAEEKLFF. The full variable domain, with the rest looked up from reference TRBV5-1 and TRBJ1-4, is KAGVTQTPRYLIKTRGQQVTLSCSPISGHRSVSWYQQTPGQGLQFLFEYFSETQRNKGNFPGRFSGRQFSNSRSEMNVSTLELGDSALYLCASSLGMGGAEEKLFFGSGTQLSVL.

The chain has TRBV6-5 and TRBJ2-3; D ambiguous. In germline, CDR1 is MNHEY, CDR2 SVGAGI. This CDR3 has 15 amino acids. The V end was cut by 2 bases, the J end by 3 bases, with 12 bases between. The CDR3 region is CASSYRSGYTDTQYF. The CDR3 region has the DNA TGTGCCAGCAGTTACCGCAGTGGGTATACAGATACGCAGTATTTT.

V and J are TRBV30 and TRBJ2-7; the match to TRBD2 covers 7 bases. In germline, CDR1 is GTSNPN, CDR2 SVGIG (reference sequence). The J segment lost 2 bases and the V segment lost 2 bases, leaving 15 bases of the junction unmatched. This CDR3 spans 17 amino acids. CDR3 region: CAWSSPPRLAATYEQYF. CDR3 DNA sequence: TGTGCCTGGAGTTCCCCCCCCCGGCTAGCGGCTACCTACGAGCAGTACTTC.

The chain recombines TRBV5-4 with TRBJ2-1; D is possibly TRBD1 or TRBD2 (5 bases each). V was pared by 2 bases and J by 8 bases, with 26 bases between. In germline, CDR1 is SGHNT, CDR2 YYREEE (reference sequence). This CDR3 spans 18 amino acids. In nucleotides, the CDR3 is TGTGCCAGCAGCTTCTCCTCGATCCGGGACCAGAGGGTCCATGAGCAGTTCTTC. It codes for CASSFSSIRDQRVHEQFF.

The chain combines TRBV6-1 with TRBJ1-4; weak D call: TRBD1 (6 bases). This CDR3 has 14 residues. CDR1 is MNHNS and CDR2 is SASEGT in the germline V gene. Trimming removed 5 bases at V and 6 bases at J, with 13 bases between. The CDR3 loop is CASSSGGRDEKLFF. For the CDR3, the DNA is TGTGCCAGCAGTTCCGGGGGGCGAGATGAAAAACTGTTTTTT.

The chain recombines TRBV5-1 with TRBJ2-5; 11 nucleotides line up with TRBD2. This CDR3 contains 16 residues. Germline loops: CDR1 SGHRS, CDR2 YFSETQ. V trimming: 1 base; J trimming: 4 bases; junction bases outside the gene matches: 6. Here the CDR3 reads CASSLIGTSGGETQYF. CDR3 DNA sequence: TGCGCCAGCAGCTTGATCGGGACTAGCGGAGGAGAGACCCAGTACTTC.